This T cell receptor (beta chain) was recovered during a study of T cell responses to AZD1222 COVID-19 vaccine. Assay: immunoSEQ multiplex PCR; the TCRdb copy retains only in-frame clones and omits some. The repertoire holds tens of thousands of clones, with about 85% as singletons. This clonotype was sampled from an adult in good health. The sample was peripheral blood, taken on day 0 of AZD1222 vaccination.

The CDR3 region is CATKPGQAVHEQYF. The CDR3 DNA follows: TGCGCCACAAAACCGGGACAGGCAGTCCACGAGCAGTACTTC. The chain carries TRBV5-1 and TRBJ2-7; 8 nucleotides agree with TRBD1. CDR3 length: 14 residues. Germline trimming cut 9 bases from V and 5 bases from J; bases unmatched to any gene: 13. Germline CDR1 is SGHRS and CDR2 is YFSETQ.